Listed below are T cell receptor beta chains from one sample, sequenced in a study of T cells in Graves' hyperthyroidism and ophthalmopathy. TCRdb re-derived calls from the multiplex PCR reads in MiXCR, one entry per CDR3 protein. The sample carries more than 500,000 distinct CDR3 sequences, 15% to 20% recorded once. Sequencing was performed on blood. These receptors all stem from a woman in her twenties or thirties with Graves' ophthalmopathy. The CDR3 runs from the conserved cysteine through the conserved F or W. D genes are given only for firm matches. Rows may omit the clone size; those that give it use once, few, many or a size class.

abundance,j_gene,v_gene,d_gene,CDR3aa,CDR3nt
many,TRBJ2-3,TRBV7-6,.,CASSLVGYADTQYF,TGTGCCAGCAGCTTAGTTGGGTATGCCGATACGCAGTATTTT
many,TRBJ2-5,TRBV7-9,.,CASSLAASSETQYF,TGTGCCAGCAGCTTAGCGGCTAGCTCAGAGACCCAGTACTTC
.,TRBJ1-2,TRBV4-2,TRBD1,CASSQDGTESNYGYTF,TGTGCCAGCAGCCAAGATGGGACAGAGTCGAACTATGGCTACACCTTC
.,TRBJ2-7,TRBV6-5,TRBD2,CASGLLADPQMYEQYF,TGTGCCAGCGGTTTACTAGCGGATCCACAGATGTACGAGCAGTACTTC
.,TRBJ2-7,TRBV15,.,CATSSPGTRRTTSYEQYF,TGTGCCACCAGCTCCCCCGGGACAAGGCGTACGACGAGCTACGAGCAGTACTTC
many,TRBJ1-1,TRBV30,.,CAWMNGLNTEAFF,TGTGCCTGGATGAACGGGCTGAACACTGAAGCTTTCTTT
.,TRBJ1-2,TRBV7-9,TRBD1,CASSPTGGGNGYTF,TGTGCCAGCAGTCCTACAGGGGGCGGAAATGGCTACACCTTC
few,TRBJ2-7,TRBV4-1,.,CASSPESSYEQYF,TGTGCCAGCAGCCCAGAGTCCTCCTACGAGCAGTACTTC
many,TRBJ2-7,TRBV5-8,.,CASTLMAGGLNEQYF,TGTGCCAGCACCCTGATGGCTGGGGGGCTTAACGAGCAGTACTTC
.,TRBJ1-1,TRBV15,.,CATSNPQVSNTEAFF,TGTGCCACCAGCAACCCACAGGTGTCGAACACTGAAGCTTTCTTT
few,TRBJ2-2,TRBV5-1,TRBD1,CASRGQSATGELFF,TGCGCCAGCAGGGGACAGTCGGCCACCGGGGAGCTGTTTTTT
many,TRBJ2-7,TRBV11-2,.,CASSFIRSSDYEQYF,TGTGCCAGCAGCTTTATTCGTAGCTCCGACTACGAGCAGTACTTC
few,TRBJ2-1,TRBV24-1,.,CATYPRGQFF,TGTGCCACCTACCCCAGGGGGCAGTTCTTC
many,TRBJ2-3,TRBV20-1,.,CSAITDTQYF,TGCAGTGCCATAACGGATACGCAGTATTTT
few,TRBJ2-6,TRBV7-3,.,CASSLLGGAGANVLTF,TGTGCCAGCAGCCTACTAGGTGGAGCCGGGGCCAACGTCCTGACTTTC
many,TRBJ2-3,TRBV20-1,TRBD2,CSAPREGPTDTQYF,TGCAGTGCTCCGCGGGAGGGCCCCACAGATACGCAGTATTTT
.,TRBJ1-6,TRBV20-1,TRBD1,CSARSPRDRGRRDSPLHF,TGCAGTGCTAGAAGTCCCAGGGACAGGGGGCGTCGAGATTCACCCCTCCACTTT
few,TRBJ2-3,TRBV25-1,.,CASSPPEETITDTQYF,TGTGCCAGCAGTCCCCCCGAAGAGACGATCACAGATACGCAGTATTTT
many,TRBJ1-6,TRBV9,.,CASSGVGTRNSPLHF,TGTGCCAGCAGCGGGGTGGGGACACGGAATTCACCCCTCCACTTT
.,TRBJ2-3,TRBV30,TRBD2,CAWSVGGGRADTQYF,TGTGCCTGGAGTGTGGGGGGCGGGAGGGCAGATACGCAGTATTTT
once,TRBJ2-3,TRBV2,TRBD2,CASSPGLAGSGTDTQYF,TGTGCCAGCAGCCCTGGACTAGCGGGAAGTGGCACAGATACGCAGTATTTT
.,TRBJ2-5,TRBV30,.,CAWSVWGPRETQYF,TGTGCCTGGAGTGTGTGGGGCCCACGGGAGACCCAGTACTTC
many,TRBJ2-7,TRBV3-1,.,CASSLTIYEQYF,TGTGCCAGCAGCCTAACCATCTACGAGCAGTACTTC
few,TRBJ2-7,TRBV10-3,.,CAIRQGEGGGYEQYF,TGTGCCATCAGGCAAGGAGAGGGAGGGGGGTACGAGCAGTACTTC
.,TRBJ2-7,TRBV5-4,.,CASSPQGNHLDEQYF,TGTGCCAGCAGCCCCCAAGGGAACCATCTCGACGAGCAGTACTTC
.,TRBJ1-4,TRBV10-3,.,CAISESVAGSSERLFF,TGTGCCATCAGTGAGTCAGTCGCAGGGTCGAGTGAAAGACTGTTTTTT
many,TRBJ2-7,TRBV30,.,CAWSSISEQYF,TGTGCCTGGAGTTCGATCTCCGAGCAGTACTTC
many,TRBJ2-7,TRBV3-1,TRBD1,CASSQSPGTGGFLYEQYF,TGTGCCAGCAGCCAAAGTCCCGGGACAGGGGGCTTCCTCTACGAGCAGTACTTC
few,TRBJ2-3,TRBV20-1,TRBD2,CSATGQGLAGGPTDTQYF,TGCAGTGCTACTGGACAGGGACTAGCGGGAGGCCCCACAGATACGCAGTATTTT
many,TRBJ2-5,TRBV12-3/TRBV12-4,TRBD2,CASMRGARETQYF,TGTGCCAGCATGCGGGGGGCACGGGAGACCCAGTACTTC
few,TRBJ2-3,TRBV4-3,.,CASSQVMGEPADTQYF,TGCGCCAGCAGCCAAGTGATGGGGGAACCGGCAGATACGCAGTATTTT
few,TRBJ2-7,TRBV20-1,.,CSAEQQTYEQYF,TGCAGTGCCGAGCAACAGACCTACGAGCAGTACTTC
many,TRBJ2-3,TRBV27,.,CASSLTESTDTQYF,TGTGCCAGCAGTTTAACGGAGAGCACAGATACGCAGTATTTT
.,TRBJ2-2,TRBV12-3/TRBV12-4,TRBD1,CASIWTGGTGELFF,TGTGCCAGCATATGGACAGGGGGCACCGGGGAGCTGTTTTTT
many,TRBJ2-1,TRBV2,TRBD1,CASGRDRVDEQFF,TGTGCCAGCGGTAGGGACAGGGTCGATGAGCAGTTCTTC
many,TRBJ2-1,TRBV7-2,.,CASSLPDRLRADEQFF,TGTGCCAGCAGCTTGCCCGACAGGCTTCGGGCGGATGAGCAGTTCTTC
many,TRBJ2-1,TRBV6-6,TRBD2,CASSYGAGGVYEQFF,TGTGCCAGCAGTTACGGGGCGGGAGGAGTCTATGAGCAGTTCTTC
many,TRBJ2-2,TRBV7-8,TRBD2,CASSIRTSGSTGELFF,TGTGCCAGCAGCATAAGGACTAGCGGGAGCACCGGGGAGCTGTTTTTT
many,TRBJ2-7,TRBV12-3/TRBV12-4,.,CASSMDNGGEQYF,TGTGCCAGCAGTATGGACAACGGTGGGGAGCAGTACTTC
few,TRBJ2-1,TRBV29-1,TRBD2,CSVAAGPGNEQFF,TGCAGCGTTGCAGCGGGACCCGGCAATGAGCAGTTCTTC
.,TRBJ1-1,TRBV10-3,.,CAISEGHTEAFF,TGTGCCATCAGTGAGGGTCACACTGAAGCTTTCTTT
many,TRBJ2-2,TRBV11-1,.,CASSLGLASTGELFF,TGTGCCAGCAGCTTAGGATTAGCTTCCACCGGGGAGCTGTTTTTT
few,TRBJ2-1,TRBV28,.,CASRLGRIASYNEQFF,TGTGCCAGCAGGCTGGGGAGAATAGCGTCCTACAATGAGCAGTTCTTC
few,TRBJ1-1,TRBV11-2,.,CASSLVAGTMNTEAFF,TGTGCCAGCAGCTTAGTAGCTGGGACAATGAACACTGAAGCTTTCTTT
once,TRBJ2-7,TRBV28,TRBD2,CASSVTSGSLYEQYF,TGTGCCAGCAGTGTAACTAGCGGGAGTTTATACGAGCAGTACTTC
.,TRBJ2-3,TRBV12-3/TRBV12-4,TRBD2,CASLAGGADTQYF,TGTGCCAGCCTAGCGGGAGGGGCAGATACGCAGTATTTT
.,TRBJ1-2,TRBV14,.,CASSPHGSGRGYTF,TGTGCCAGCAGCCCCCATGGATCCGGCAGGGGCTACACCTTC
few,TRBJ2-1,TRBV5-1,.,CASYSSYNEQFF,TGCGCCAGCTACAGCTCCTACAATGAGCAGTTCTTC
many,TRBJ2-1,TRBV3-1,.,CASSRTVDEQFF,TGTGCCAGCAGCCGTACGGTAGATGAGCAGTTCTTC
.,TRBJ2-7,TRBV7-9,TRBD2,CASNPAGESYEQYF,TGTGCCAGCAATCCCGCGGGAGAATCCTACGAGCAGTACTTC
.,TRBJ2-3,TRBV28,.,CASAIGGDTQYF,TGTGCCAGCGCCATTGGGGGGGATACGCAGTATTTT
few,TRBJ2-7,TRBV7-9,TRBD2,CASSPFLAGYHYEQYF,TGTGCCAGCAGCCCATTCCTAGCGGGGTACCACTACGAGCAGTACTTC
.,TRBJ2-3,TRBV24-1,TRBD1,CATSYRQGDTQYF,TGTGCCACCAGCTACCGACAGGGCGATACGCAGTATTTT
.,TRBJ2-1,TRBV19,.,CASSSDVPYNEQFF,TGTGCCAGTAGTTCCGACGTCCCCTACAATGAGCAGTTCTTC